This paragraph covers one TCR beta chain sequence. The data stem from a study of identical twins. A single record per CDR3 protein comes from TCRdb applying MiXCR to the 5' RACE reads. Of approximately 500,000 distinct CDR3 sequences detected, 20% to 30% appear once; the ten largest clones hold roughly 2.8%. The V and J ends lost 2 bases and 6 bases respectively, with 14 bases between them. The germline V gene encodes CDR1 MNHEY and CDR2 SMNVEV (reference sequence). CDR3 size: 14 residues. These data also featured in a second study, about T cells expressing NK-cell markers.

Sequencing input: CD4+ T cells sorted from blood. The chain uses TRBV27 and TRBJ2-7; D is possibly TRBD1 or TRBD2 (5 bases each). The TCR originated in a young woman in good health. This CDR3 is CASSLHGARSEQYF. The CDR3 DNA reads as TGTGCCAGCAGTTTACACGGGGCGCGCAGCGAGCAGTACTTC.